One TCR beta chain is described in this entry. What it recognizes is unknown. With template switching, a universal primer site was added, and the cDNA carried unique molecular identifiers. Each CDR3 protein gets one entry after TCRdb re-called the 5' RACE reads with MiXCR. Found here are hundreds of thousands of distinct CDR3 sequences, 8.6% of them singletons; the top ten hold around 0.95%. The germline V gene has CDR1 SGHNT and CDR2 YENEEA. The CDR3 is made up of 9 amino acids. The data derive from a study of identical twins. Overall study findings and caveats: Less excess twin sharing appeared in beta out-of-frame sequences.

This sample also appeared in a second study, on yellow fever vaccine responses in identical twins. This second report adds: Reportedly, the response of twins' T cells to the vaccine seemed partly convergent, partly personalized.

This chain links TRBV11-3 with TRBJ1-1; no clear D gene. Sequenced input: PBMCs. This TCR was sampled from a young woman in good health. The CDR3 sequence is CAKGSGAFF. Here the CDR3 DNA reads TGTGCAAAAGGCAGTGGGGCTTTCTTT.